The sequence of this T cell receptor (beta chain) was determined in a study of Graves' ophthalmopathy and Graves' hyperthyroidism. Across the study: Researchers obtained peripheral blood at initial diagnosis, before any treatment had begun.

Using RNA transcripts, the TCR beta CDR3 regions were amplified. HTBI primers primed a first-round RT-PCR, and a second-round multiplex PCR followed. TCRdb re-called the multiplex PCR reads with MiXCR, one entry per CDR3 protein. The sample lists some 520,000 distinct CDR3 sequences; about an eighth were seen once. This clonotype showed up many times. A read error may produce the germline difference seen at one junction end. This sequence was found in a woman in her 30s with Graves' ophthalmopathy. Sequencing was carried out using blood.

The CDR3 DNA reads TGTGCCAGCAACACCCCGACGGGGGTGAATGGCAACACCTTC. This gives the protein CASNTPTGVNGNTF. The chain carries TRBV12-3 or TRBV12-4 and TRBJ1-2, with a weak D call TRBD1 (5 bases). This CDR3 is built from 14 residues.